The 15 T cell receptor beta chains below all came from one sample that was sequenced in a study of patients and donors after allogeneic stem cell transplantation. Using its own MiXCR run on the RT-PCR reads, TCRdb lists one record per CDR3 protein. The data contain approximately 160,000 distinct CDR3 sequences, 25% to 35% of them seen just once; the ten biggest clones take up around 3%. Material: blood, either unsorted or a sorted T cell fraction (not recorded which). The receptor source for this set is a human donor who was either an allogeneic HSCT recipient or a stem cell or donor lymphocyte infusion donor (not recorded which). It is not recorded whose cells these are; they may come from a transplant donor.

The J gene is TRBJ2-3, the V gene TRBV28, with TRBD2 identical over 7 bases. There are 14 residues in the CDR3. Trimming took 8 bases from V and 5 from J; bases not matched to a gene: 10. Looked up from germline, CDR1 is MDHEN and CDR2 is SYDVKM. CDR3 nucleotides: TGTGCCAGCTCCAGGAGGGAGGGTGGAGATACGCAGTATTTT. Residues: CASSRREGGDTQYF.

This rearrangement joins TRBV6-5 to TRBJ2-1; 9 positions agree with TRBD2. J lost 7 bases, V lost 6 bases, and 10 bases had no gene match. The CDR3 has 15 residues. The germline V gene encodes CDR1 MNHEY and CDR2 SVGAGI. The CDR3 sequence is CASSRFRGRGNEQFF. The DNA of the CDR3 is TGTGCCAGCAGCCGCTTTCGCGGGAGGGGGAATGAGCAGTTCTTC.

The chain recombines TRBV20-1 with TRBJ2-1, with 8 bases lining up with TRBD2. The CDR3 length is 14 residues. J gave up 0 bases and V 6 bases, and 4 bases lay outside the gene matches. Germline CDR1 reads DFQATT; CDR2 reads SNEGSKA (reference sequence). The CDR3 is CSAPTSGSYNEQFF. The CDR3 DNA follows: TGCAGTGCCCCTACTAGCGGCTCCTACAATGAGCAGTTCTTC.

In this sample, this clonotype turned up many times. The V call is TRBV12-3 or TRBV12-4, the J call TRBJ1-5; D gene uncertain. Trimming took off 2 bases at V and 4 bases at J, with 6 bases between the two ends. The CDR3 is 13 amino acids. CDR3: CASSLTFNQPQHF. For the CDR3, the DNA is TGTGCCAGCAGTTTAACGTTTAATCAGCCCCAGCATTTT.

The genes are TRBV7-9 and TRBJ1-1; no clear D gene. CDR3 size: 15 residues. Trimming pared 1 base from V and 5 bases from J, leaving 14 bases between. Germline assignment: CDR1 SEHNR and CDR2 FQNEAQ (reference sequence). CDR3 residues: CASSLEEFGWTEAFF. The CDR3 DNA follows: TGTGCCAGCAGCTTAGAAGAATTTGGTTGGACTGAAGCTTTCTTT.

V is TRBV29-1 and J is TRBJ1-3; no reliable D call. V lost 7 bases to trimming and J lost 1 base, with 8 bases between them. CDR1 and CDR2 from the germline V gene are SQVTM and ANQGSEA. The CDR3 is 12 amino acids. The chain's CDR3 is CSARASGNTIYF. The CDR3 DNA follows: TGCAGCGCGAGGGCGTCTGGAAACACCATATATTTT.

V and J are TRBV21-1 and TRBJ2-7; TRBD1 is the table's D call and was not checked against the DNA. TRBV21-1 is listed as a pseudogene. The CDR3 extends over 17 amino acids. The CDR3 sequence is CASSTLGGSSSRVEQYF. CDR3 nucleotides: TGTGCCAGCAGCACCCTTGGGGGCAGTTCCTCTCGGGTCGAGCAGTACTTC.

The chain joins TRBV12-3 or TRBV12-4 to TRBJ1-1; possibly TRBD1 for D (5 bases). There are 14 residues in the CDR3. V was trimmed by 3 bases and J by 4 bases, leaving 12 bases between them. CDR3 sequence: CASSLGGTRTEAFF. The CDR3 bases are TGTGCCAGCAGTTTGGGGGGGACTCGCACTGAAGCTTTCTTT.

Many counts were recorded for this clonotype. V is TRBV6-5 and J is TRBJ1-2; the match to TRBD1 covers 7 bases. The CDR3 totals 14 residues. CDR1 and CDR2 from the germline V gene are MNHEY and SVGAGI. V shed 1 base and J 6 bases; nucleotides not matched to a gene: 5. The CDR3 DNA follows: TGTGCCAGCAGTTACTACGGACAGGCCGATGGCTACACCTTC. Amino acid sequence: CASSYYGQADGYTF.

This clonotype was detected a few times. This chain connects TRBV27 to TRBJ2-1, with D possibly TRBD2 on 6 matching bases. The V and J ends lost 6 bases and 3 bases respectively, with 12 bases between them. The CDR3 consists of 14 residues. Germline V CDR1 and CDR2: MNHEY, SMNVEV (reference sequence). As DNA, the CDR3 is TGTGCCAGCAGGACGGGCGGGGTCTACAATGAGCAGTTCTTC. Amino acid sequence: CASRTGGVYNEQFF.

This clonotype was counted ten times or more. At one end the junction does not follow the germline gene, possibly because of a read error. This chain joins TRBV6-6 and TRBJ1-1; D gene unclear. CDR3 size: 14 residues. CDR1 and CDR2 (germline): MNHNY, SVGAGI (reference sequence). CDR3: CASSYEVMKTEAFF. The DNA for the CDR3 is TGTGCCAGCAGTTACGAGGTTATGAAGACTGAAGCTTTCTTT.

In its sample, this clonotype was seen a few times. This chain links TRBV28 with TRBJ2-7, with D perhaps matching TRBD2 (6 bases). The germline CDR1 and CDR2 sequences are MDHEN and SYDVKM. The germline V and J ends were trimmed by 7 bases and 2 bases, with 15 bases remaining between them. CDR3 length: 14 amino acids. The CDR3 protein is CASTSGLVPYEQYF. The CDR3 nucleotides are TGTGCCAGCACCTCGGGACTCGTCCCCTACGAGCAGTACTTC.

In DNA, the CDR3 is TGTGCCAGCAGCTTAGGAGGGGCCACTGAAGCTTTCTTT. It specifies CASSLGGATEAFF. The chain uses TRBV7-9 and TRBJ1-1; maybe TRBD1 (5 bases). Deletions cut 1 base from V and 4 bases from J, with 7 bases between. The germline gives CDR1 SEHNR, CDR2 FQNEAQ (reference sequence). CDR3 size: 13 residues.

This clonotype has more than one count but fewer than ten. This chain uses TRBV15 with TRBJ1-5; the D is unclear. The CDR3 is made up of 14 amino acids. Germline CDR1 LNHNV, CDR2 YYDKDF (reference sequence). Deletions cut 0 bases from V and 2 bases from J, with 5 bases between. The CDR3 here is CATSRDVGNQPQHF. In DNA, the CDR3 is TGTGCCACCAGCAGAGATGTTGGCAATCAGCCCCAGCATTTT.

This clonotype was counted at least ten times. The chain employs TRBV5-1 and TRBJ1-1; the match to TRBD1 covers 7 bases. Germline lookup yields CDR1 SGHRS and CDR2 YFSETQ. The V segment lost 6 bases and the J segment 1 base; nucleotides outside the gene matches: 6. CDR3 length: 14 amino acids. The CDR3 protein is CASTTGTANTEAFF. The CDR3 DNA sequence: TGCGCCAGCACCACGGGGACAGCGAACACTGAAGCTTTCTTT.